The 20 T cell receptor beta chains presented below share a single source sample, sequenced in a study of cytomegalovirus exposure and HLA in healthy donors. 60 Vbeta and 13 Jbeta primers were used in PCR. TCRdb's table, derived via immunoSEQ multiplex PCR, lists solely in-frame clones and lacks some. This sample contains about 200,000 clones. The sequenced sample was PBMCs. These receptors were collected from a boy younger than 18 in good health and CMV-seronegative.

In DNA form, the CDR3 reads TGTGCCAGCAGCGTGGGGGCCCTAAATGGGAATGAGCAGTTCTTC. Encoded protein: CASSVGALNGNEQFF. The chain combines TRBV6-4 with TRBJ2-1, with D possibly matching TRBD1 (6 bases). The CDR3 is 15 residues long. Looked up from germline, CDR1 is MRHNA and CDR2 is SNTAGT. V lost 6 bases to trimming and J lost 7 bases, with 19 bases between them.

This chain uses TRBV15 with TRBJ1-4; the D is unclear. Per germline, CDR1 LNHNV and CDR2 YYDKDF (reference sequence). The CDR3 is 19 amino acids. V gave up 0 bases and J gave up 8 bases, with 25 bases separating them. The CDR3 nucleotides are TGTGCCACCAGCAGAGATTTTTTTGGTCCCCCCGGGAGGGAGGAAAAACTGTTTTTT. As protein: CATSRDFFGPPGREEKLFF.

This chain joins TRBV9 and TRBJ1-5; perhaps TRBD1 as D (5 bases). The germline V gene has CDR1 SGDLS and CDR2 YYNGEE. The CDR3 runs 15 residues. Trimming cost V 0 bases and J 3 bases, with 10 bases left between them. The CDR3 DNA is TGTGCCAGCAGCGTAGAGGGGTCACCCAATCAGCCCCAGCATTTT. Residues: CASSVEGSPNQPQHF. The full variable domain, in which reference TRBV9 and TRBJ1-5 provide the parts outside the CDR3, is DSGVTQTPKHLITATGQRVTLRCSPRSGDLSVYWYQQSLDQGLQFLIQYYNGEERAKGNILERFSAQQFPDLHSELNLSSLELGDSALYFCASSVEGSPNQPQHFGDGTRLSIL.

The chain employs TRBV5-6 and TRBJ1-1; 8 nucleotides line up with TRBD1. The CDR3 totals 14 residues. After removal of 5 bases from V and 0 bases from J, the junction contained 3 bases not matched to a gene. Germline lookup yields CDR1 SGHDT and CDR2 YYEEEE. The CDR3 loop is CASRAQGVNTEAFF. In DNA, the CDR3 is TGTGCCAGCAGGGCACAGGGGGTGAACACTGAAGCTTTCTTT.

The chain recombines TRBV5-6 with TRBJ1-1, with 9 positions matching TRBD1. J lost 0 bases, V lost 5 bases, and 2 bases had no gene match. The CDR3 is made up of 14 amino acids. Per the germline V gene, CDR1 is SGHDT and CDR2 is YYEEEE. CDR3 DNA sequence: TGTGCCAGCAGGGGGACAGGGATGAACACTGAAGCTTTCTTT. It specifies CASRGTGMNTEAFF. The whole variable domain, remainder taken from reference TRBV5-6 and TRBJ1-1, is DAGVTQSPTHLIKTRGQQVTLRCSPKSGHDTVSWYQQALGQGPQFIFQYYEEEERQRGNFPDRFSGHQFPNYSSELNVNALLLGDSALYLCASRGTGMNTEAFFGQGTRLTVV.

V usage is TRBV28 and J usage is TRBJ1-3, with a weak D call TRBD1 (5 bases). Trimming shortened V by 6 bases and J by 2 bases, and 14 bases separated the two germline ends. Germline loops: CDR1 MDHEN, CDR2 SYDVKM. The CDR3 totals 15 residues. The CDR3 DNA reads TGTGCCAGCAGGCCAGGGATAAGGGCTGGAAACACCATATATTTT. This translates into CASRPGIRAGNTIYF.

The CDR3 sequence: CASSTTGGEVRGYTF. The CDR3 DNA reads as TGTGCCAGTAGTACGACAGGGGGCGAGGTTCGGGGCTACACCTTC. The gene calls are TRBV19 and TRBJ1-2, with 10 bases aligning to TRBD1. Germline V gene sequence: CDR1 LNHDA, CDR2 SQIVND (reference sequence). Trimming at V came to 4 bases and at J to 8 bases, leaving 10 bases not matched to a gene. There are 15 residues in the CDR3.

The chain employs TRBV6-1 and TRBJ2-2, with D possibly matching TRBD1 (5 bases). Germline V gene sequence: CDR1 MNHNS, CDR2 SASEGT. The CDR3 covers 14 residues. Between the trimmed V and J ends, which lost 3 bases and 4 bases, there was a span of 9 bases. This CDR3 reads CASSEMQGTGELFF. The CDR3 DNA is TGTGCCAGCAGTGAGATGCAGGGCACCGGGGAGCTGTTTTTT.

V gene TRBV30 combines with J gene TRBJ1-6; no definite D call. Germline V lookup: CDR1 GTSNPN, CDR2 SVGIG (reference sequence). This CDR3 spans 15 amino acids. Trimming took off 2 bases at V and 10 bases at J, with 18 bases between the two ends. The CDR3 coding sequence is TGTGCCTGGAGTAAGACGGAGCTAACGGGATCACCCCTCCACTTT. It codes for CAWSKTELTGSPLHF.

This CDR3 reads CASSSEVNGGYEQYF. The CDR3 bases are TGTGCCAGTAGTAGTGAGGTGAACGGGGGCTACGAGCAGTACTTC. The chain links TRBV19 to TRBJ2-7; D might be TRBD2 (6 bases). Trimming took 4 bases from V and 3 from J, leaving 16 bases between them. Per the germline V gene, CDR1 is LNHDA and CDR2 is SQIVND (reference sequence). The CDR3 consists of 15 residues.

The CDR3 spells CASSKGQTYEQYF. For the CDR3, the DNA is TGTGCCAGTAGTAAGGGACAGACCTACGAGCAGTACTTC. The chain links TRBV19 to TRBJ2-5, with 7 bases matching TRBD1. Matching the DNA end better, TRBJ2-7 makes the J call doubtful. The CDR3 has 13 amino acids. Per germline, CDR1 LNHDA and CDR2 SQIVND (reference sequence).

This chain links TRBV9 with TRBJ1-1, with 9 nucleotides matching TRBD1. CDR3 length equals 14 residues. Germline V gene data show CDR1 as SGDLS and CDR2 as YYNGEE. J was trimmed by 8 bases and V by 3 bases; bases with no gene match: 8. In DNA form, the CDR3 reads TGTGCCAGCAGCGCGAGGGGACAGGGCGTGGAAGCTTTCTTT. It yields the protein CASSARGQGVEAFF.

The V and J genes are TRBV4-1 and TRBJ2-7, with a possible D match to TRBD2 (7 bases). V dropped 5 bases and J dropped 2 bases, with 22 bases sitting between them. CDR1 is MGHRA, CDR2 YSYEKL, per germline. The CDR3 runs 17 residues. The chain's CDR3 is CASSDGWVRGLTYEQYF. CDR3 bases: TGCGCCAGCAGCGACGGGTGGGTGCGGGGGCTAACCTACGAGCAGTACTTC.

V and J are TRBV13 and TRBJ2-1; D remains ambiguous. Germline CDR1 is PRHDT and CDR2 is FYEKMQ (reference sequence). Trimming took 5 bases from V and 7 from J, leaving 12 bases between them. The CDR3 totals 13 residues. CDR3: CASSPRPENEQFF. DNA for the CDR3: TGTGCCAGCAGCCCCCGGCCGGAGAATGAGCAGTTCTTC.

This chain joins TRBV6-5 and TRBJ2-5, with a possible D match to TRBD1 (5 bases). CDR1 MNHEY and CDR2 SVGAGI come from the germline V gene. V was pared by 2 bases and J by 1 base, with 14 bases between. The CDR3 loop spans 16 amino acids. The CDR3, as DNA: TGTGCCAGCAGTTACGGTTGGGCCAGGGCCCAAGAGACCCAGTACTTC. Its protein product is CASSYGWARAQETQYF.

The V call is TRBV5-1, the J call TRBJ2-3, with a tentative D call TRBD1 (6 bases). This CDR3 has 15 amino acids. Trimming cost V 4 bases and J 2 bases, with 14 bases left between them. Germline V gene sequence: CDR1 SGHRS, CDR2 YFSETQ. The CDR3 sequence is CASSHEAGDTDTQYF. In nucleotides, the CDR3 is TGCGCCAGCAGCCACGAGGCAGGGGACACAGATACGCAGTATTTT.

This chain connects TRBV18 to TRBJ2-1; a possible D gene is TRBD2 (7 bases). The CDR3 runs to 16 residues. V dropped 0 bases and J dropped 0 bases, with 9 bases sitting between them. The V gene's germline CDR1 is KGHSH and CDR2 LQKENI. The CDR3: CASSPPGGASYNEQFF. The CDR3 DNA reads as TGTGCCAGCTCACCACCGGGGGGGGCCTCCTACAATGAGCAGTTCTTC.

J is TRBJ2-7 and V is TRBV5-6; 11 bases are shared with TRBD1. Per the germline V gene, CDR1 is SGHDT and CDR2 is YYEEEE. V lost 3 bases and J lost 3; bases outside the gene matches: 11. The CDR3 contains 17 residues. DNA for the CDR3: TGTGCCAGCAGCTCGTGGGACAGGGGGGCGCGGGGCTACGAGCAGTACTTC. Its translation is CASSSWDRGARGYEQYF. The full variable domain, with the rest looked up from reference TRBV5-6 and TRBJ2-7, is DAGVTQSPTHLIKTRGQQVTLRCSPKSGHDTVSWYQQALGQGPQFIFQYYEEEERQRGNFPDRFSGHQFPNYSSELNVNALLLGDSALYLCASSSWDRGARGYEQYFGPGTRLTVT.

The V and J genes are TRBV5-1 and TRBJ2-5; D may be TRBD1 (6 bases). Germline lookup yields CDR1 SGHRS and CDR2 YFSETQ. With 0 bases removed from V and 4 bases from J, the gap between germline ends came to 13 bases. The CDR3 has 15 residues. The CDR3 DNA sequence: TGCGCCAGCAGCTTGGAGGCCAGGGGAAGAGAGACCCAGTACTTC. This translates into CASSLEARGRETQYF.

The V and J genes are TRBV7-8 and TRBJ1-5; 9 bases fit TRBD1. The CDR3 consists of 16 residues. Germline V lookup: CDR1 SGHVS, CDR2 FQNEAQ. With 4 bases clipped from V and 7 bases from J, the junction kept 11 bases outside the gene matches. The CDR3 sequence is CASSSTGGGLGQPQHF. The DNA of the CDR3 is TGTGCCAGCAGCTCGACAGGGGGTGGGTTGGGGCAGCCCCAGCATTTT.